The subject of this entry is one T cell receptor (beta chain). The data stem from a study of T cell responses to AZD1222 COVID-19 vaccine. Method: immunoSEQ multiplex PCR; TCRdb's copy keeps in-frame clones and lacks some. Among over 110,000 clones listed, approximately 94% were seen once. This CDR3 has 9 residues. Germline lookup yields CDR1 KGHSH and CDR2 LQKENI. Deletions cut 11 bases from V and 3 bases from J, with 3 bases between. The V and J genes are TRBV18 and TRBJ2-3; D not resolved. The receptor comes from an adult in good health. Material: peripheral blood, obtained on day 0 of AZD1222 vaccination. The CDR3 region is CAPTDTQYF. The CDR3 DNA reads TGTGCCCCTACAGATACGCAGTATTTT.